This entry lists 21 T cell receptor beta chains sequenced from one sample in a study of T-cell memory formation after mild COVID-19. TCRdb recomputed calls from the 5' RACE reads with MiXCR, one row per CDR3 protein. The sample lists 550,000 to 600,000 distinct CDR3 sequences, 17% occurring once. Material for sequencing was PBMCs or a T cell subset sorted from them (not recorded which). Receptor source: an adult woman who had mild COVID-19 (a few samples of this study predate the infection). Cell type and time point are not known.

The chain is built from TRBV30 and TRBJ2-2; tentatively, D is TRBD1 or TRBD2 (5 bases each). Trimming took 5 bases from V and 3 from J, leaving 10 bases between them. The CDR3 is 13 residues long. Germline V lookup: CDR1 GTSNPN, CDR2 SVGIG (reference sequence). The CDR3 protein is CAWGGTDTGELFF. The CDR3 DNA follows: TGTGCCTGGGGGGGTACGGACACCGGGGAGCTGTTTTTT.

This clonotype was counted a few times. CDR3 DNA sequence: TGTGCCACCAGTGACCGGTGGGGGTGCGGGGAGAATGAGCAGTTCTTC. It specifies CATSDRWGCGENEQFF. The genes are TRBV24-1 and TRBJ2-1, with D perhaps matching TRBD2 (6 bases). Trimming cost V 4 bases and J 7 bases, with 19 bases left between them. There are 16 residues in the CDR3. The germline V gene encodes CDR1 KGHDR and CDR2 SFDVKD.

Ten or more counts support this clonotype. The chain uses TRBV15 and TRBJ2-1; 8 nucleotides match TRBD2. The trim removed 10 bases at V and 6 bases at J, leaving 8 bases unmatched. Germline lookup yields CDR1 LNHNV and CDR2 YYDKDF (reference sequence). This CDR3 contains 13 residues. The CDR3 DNA is TGTGCCAGCAGTCGGGCGGGGGGCAATGAGCAGTTCTTC. Protein product: CASSRAGGNEQFF.

In its sample, this clonotype was seen a few times. This chain uses TRBV27 with TRBJ2-2; D ambiguous. The CDR3 totals 15 residues. Germline CDR1 reads MNHEY; CDR2 reads SMNVEV (reference sequence). V lost 1 base and J 4 bases, leaving 10 bases between the germline ends. Here the CDR3 reads CASSLLARGTGELFF. The CDR3 bases are TGTGCCAGCAGTTTATTGGCCAGAGGCACCGGGGAGCTGTTTTTT.

This clonotype was counted a few times. The chain is built from TRBV30 and TRBJ2-6; 7 bases map to TRBD1. The CDR3 extends over 16 amino acids. Germline loops: CDR1 GTSNPN, CDR2 SVGIG (reference sequence). The ends lost 4 bases at V and 1 base at J; junction bases unmatched: 7. The CDR3 DNA reads TGTGCCTGGAAAACGGACAGGACGTCTGGGGCCAACGTCCTGACTTTC. It encodes CAWKTDRTSGANVLTF.

This clonotype was seen a few times. This sequence joins TRBV5-5 and TRBJ1-1; no clear D. The CDR3 runs to 14 residues. Germline V lookup: CDR1 SGHKS, CDR2 YYEKEE (reference sequence). V was trimmed by 2 bases and J by 4 bases, leaving 12 bases between them. CDR3 region: CASSFSESGTEAFF. The CDR3, as DNA: TGTGCCAGCAGCTTCTCGGAGAGTGGCACTGAAGCTTTCTTT.

This clonotype was seen a few times. The junction and the germline gene differ at one end; a read error may be behind it. The J gene is TRBJ2-1, the V gene TRBV3-1; D perhaps matches TRBD1 (6 bases). This CDR3 is built from 12 residues. Germline CDR1 and CDR2: LGHDT and YNNKEL (reference sequence). DNA for the CDR3: TGTGCCAGCAGCGAAGAGGGGGATGAGCAGTTCTTC. Translation: CASSEEGDEQFF.

This clonotype was observed a few times. The V and J genes are TRBV7-6 and TRBJ2-3; 15 nucleotides align to TRBD2. This CDR3 spans 16 amino acids. The V and J ends lost 4 bases and 5 bases, in that order; junction bases with no gene match: 4. Germline CDR1 SGHVS, CDR2 FNYEAQ. The CDR3 DNA is TGTGCCAGCAGCTCCCCGGGACTAGCGGGAGGAGATACGCAGTATTTT. Amino acids: CASSSPGLAGGDTQYF.

V is TRBV20-1 and J is TRBJ2-3; 7 bases line up with TRBD2. J gave up 0 bases and V 3 bases, and 6 bases lay outside the gene matches. CDR3 length: 15 residues. Germline CDR1 and CDR2: DFQATT and SNEGSKA (reference sequence). CDR3 sequence (DNA): TGCAGTGCTAGGACGACTAGCCGCAGCACAGATACGCAGTATTTT. This translates into CSARTTSRSTDTQYF.

The table lists this clonotype with a few counts. This chain joins TRBV5-8 and TRBJ2-1; 7 bases agree with TRBD2. The junction had 5 bases not matched to a gene; V was cut back by 2 bases and J by 3 bases. Germline loops: CDR1 SGHTS, CDR2 YDEGEE. The CDR3 sequence is 15 residues long. The CDR3 reads CASSLAGRLYNEQFF. CDR3 nucleotides: TGTGCCAGCAGCTTAGCCGGGAGGCTCTACAATGAGCAGTTCTTC.

The chain uses TRBV7-2 and TRBJ2-1; TRBD2 matches 7 bases. This CDR3 has 13 amino acids. J gave up 6 bases and V 6 bases, and 5 bases lay outside the gene matches. CDR1 is SGHTA, CDR2 FQGNSA, per germline. The CDR3 is CASRGGLSNEQFF. In DNA form, the CDR3 reads TGTGCCAGCAGGGGAGGGTTAAGCAATGAGCAGTTCTTC.

The chain employs TRBV7-9 and TRBJ2-7; weak D call: TRBD2 (5 bases). CDR1 and CDR2 from the germline V gene are SEHNR and FQNEAQ (reference sequence). The CDR3 runs 15 residues. Trimming pared 5 bases from V and 6 bases from J, leaving 20 bases between. CDR3 amino acids: CASSPAGVQAGEQYF. Written as DNA, the CDR3 is TGTGCCAGCAGCCCGGCGGGTGTCCAGGCGGGCGAGCAGTACTTC. Full variable domain (remainder filled in from reference TRBV7-9 and TRBJ2-7): DTGVSQNPRHKITKRGQNVTFRCDPISEHNRLYWYRQTLGQGPEFLTYFQNEAQLEKSRLLSDRFSAERPKGSFSTLEIQRTEQGDSAMYLCASSPAGVQAGEQYFGPGTRLTVT.

The sample holds a few counts of this clonotype. The chain has TRBV7-2 and TRBJ2-2, with 11 nucleotides matching TRBD2. Germline-derived CDR1 and CDR2 are SGHTA and FQGNSA. The CDR3 is 18 amino acids. The junction had 12 bases not matched to a gene; V was cut back by 5 bases and J by 4 bases. The CDR3 DNA reads TGTGCCAGCAGCCCTCTGACCATCGGGACTAGCGGCACCGGGGAGCTGTTTTTT. Translating gives CASSPLTIGTSGTGELFF.

This clonotype turned up a few times. This chain links TRBV20-1 with TRBJ2-1; TRBD2 matches at 15 bases. V was pared by 6 bases and J by 5 bases, with 11 bases of the junction left unmatched. The CDR3 sequence is 17 residues long. CDR1 and CDR2 (germline): DFQATT, SNEGSKA (reference sequence). In DNA, the CDR3 is TGCAGTGCCGCCGGACTAGCGGGGGGGGTCTTTCACAATGAGCAGTTCTTC. Protein sequence: CSAAGLAGGVFHNEQFF.

V gene TRBV7-2 combines with J gene TRBJ2-1; D may correspond to TRBD1 or TRBD2 (6 bases each). Per germline, CDR1 SGHTA and CDR2 FQGNSA. This CDR3 has 16 amino acids. V shed 1 base and J shed 2 bases, with 12 bases lying between them. CDR3 protein: CASSLVTGAAYNEQFF. The DNA of the CDR3 is TGTGCCAGCAGCTTAGTGACGGGGGCAGCCTACAATGAGCAGTTCTTC.

This clonotype turned up a few times. The chain employs TRBV7-9 and TRBJ1-1, with D possibly TRBD1 on 5 matching bases. V lost 2 bases, J lost 5 bases, and 9 bases lay in between. The V gene's germline CDR1 is SEHNR and CDR2 FQNEAQ (reference sequence). CDR3 length equals 13 residues. The CDR3 region is CASSLSGLTEAFF. The CDR3 coding sequence is TGTGCCAGCAGCTTATCAGGGTTAACTGAAGCTTTCTTT.

This clonotype was seen only a few times. V usage is TRBV27 and J usage is TRBJ1-2, with D possibly matching TRBD1 (6 bases). CDR1 is MNHEY, CDR2 SMNVEV, per germline (reference sequence). Trimming removed 6 bases at V and 4 bases at J, with 12 bases between. This CDR3 comprises 13 residues. The CDR3: CASRSGTPYGYTF. Written as DNA, the CDR3 is TGTGCCAGCAGAAGCGGGACACCCTATGGCTACACCTTC.

The chain couples TRBV7-9 to TRBJ1-1; D gene ambiguous. The CDR3 totals 17 residues. Germline loops: CDR1 SEHNR, CDR2 FQNEAQ (reference sequence). Deletions cut 5 bases from V and 5 bases from J, with 24 bases between. The CDR3 protein is CASSRSWARVLSTEAFF. CDR3 in DNA: TGTGCCAGCAGCCGAAGCTGGGCTCGGGTTTTGAGTACTGAAGCTTTCTTT. The full variable domain, its missing parts supplied by reference TRBV7-9 and TRBJ1-1, is DTGVSQNPRHKITKRGQNVTFRCDPISEHNRLYWYRQTLGQGPEFLTYFQNEAQLEKSRLLSDRFSAERPKGSFSTLEIQRTEQGDSAMYLCASSRSWARVLSTEAFFGQGTRLTVV.

This clonotype came up a few times. The chain carries TRBV7-8 and TRBJ2-1, with TRBD1 as a possible D gene (5 bases). V lost 2 bases to trimming and J lost 6 bases, with 11 bases between them. The CDR3 extends over 14 amino acids. The germline V gene has CDR1 SGHVS and CDR2 FQNEAQ. The CDR3 sequence: CASSLMQGSNEQFF. The CDR3 DNA is TGTGCCAGCAGCTTAATGCAGGGTTCCAATGAGCAGTTCTTC.

The CDR3 here is CASSPLAPGTGIGYTF. The CDR3 DNA follows: TGTGCCAGCTCACCACTGGCCCCCGGGACAGGGATTGGCTACACCTTC. The rearrangement joins TRBV18 to TRBJ1-2; TRBD1 matches at 9 bases. Germline trimming cut 1 base from V and 7 bases from J; bases unmatched to any gene: 10. Germline CDR1 and CDR2: KGHSH and LQKENI. The CDR3 runs to 16 residues.

This sequence joins TRBV7-8 and TRBJ2-3, with D unclear. This CDR3 is built from 14 residues. The V gene lost 4 bases and the J gene lost 1 base, with 9 bases spanning the gap. The germline CDR1 and CDR2 sequences are SGHVS and FQNEAQ. CDR3 region: CASSSTRGTDTQYF. For the CDR3, the DNA is TGTGCCAGCAGCTCAACAAGGGGCACAGATACGCAGTATTTT.